These 5 T cell receptor beta chains share one sample of origin, sequenced in a study of blood T cells in healthy people across ages. Using a J-beta primer mix together with a sample-barcoded 5' primer, a second PCR was run for about 7 to 12 cycles. TCRdb fed the 5' RACE reads into MiXCR, producing one record per CDR3 protein. The data show 1.8 million or so distinct CDR3 sequences, with 35% to 50% seen just once and under 25% held by the top ten. The sample consisted of blood. Receptors originate from a human donor in good health.

This clonotype showed up just a few times. The J gene is TRBJ2-1, the V gene TRBV14; weak D call: TRBD2 (5 bases). The V end was cut by 5 bases, the J end by 7 bases, with 12 bases between. Germline V gene sequence: CDR1 SGHDN, CDR2 FVKESK. CDR3 size: 13 residues. The CDR3 spells CASSTDLLNEQFF. The CDR3 coding sequence is TGTGCCAGCAGCACGGACTTACTTAATGAGCAGTTCTTC.

There are a few counts of this clonotype. This chain connects TRBV5-1 to TRBJ1-1, with D tentatively TRBD1 (5 bases). This CDR3 has 15 residues. The germline CDR1 and CDR2 sequences are SGHRS and YFSETQ. Trimming removed 2 bases at V and 0 bases at J, with 11 bases between. The chain's CDR3 is CASSLEGTLNTEAFF. Written as DNA, the CDR3 is TGCGCCAGCAGCTTAGAAGGGACCTTGAACACTGAAGCTTTCTTT.

This clonotype has a single count. CDR3 region: CASSLEGAGAGELFF. The CDR3 region has the DNA TGTGCCAGCAGCTTAGAGGGAGCAGGCGCCGGGGAGCTGTTTTTT. This chain joins TRBV7-3 and TRBJ2-2; a possible D gene is TRBD2 (5 bases). Germline V lookup: CDR1 SGHTA, CDR2 FQGTGA. Trimming took 2 bases from V and 6 from J, leaving 13 bases between them. This CDR3 comprises 15 residues.

The chain recombines TRBV20-1 with TRBJ2-1, with 7 nucleotides matching TRBD2. CDR1 DFQATT and CDR2 SNEGSKA come from the germline V gene (reference sequence). This CDR3 is built from 18 residues. V lost 0 bases and J lost 3; bases outside the gene matches: 14. The CDR3 sequence: CSAREFTWDYRDYNEQFF. CDR3 nucleotide sequence: TGCAGTGCTAGAGAGTTCACCTGGGACTACCGGGACTACAATGAGCAGTTCTTC.

The chain recombines TRBV6-2 or TRBV6-3 with TRBJ2-1, with a tentative D call TRBD1 (7 bases). V was clipped by 6 bases and J by 8 bases, with 17 bases between them. Germline V gives CDR1 MNHEY, CDR2 SVGEGT. This CDR3 region has 14 residues. The CDR3 coding sequence is TGTGCCAGCAGCATAGGGGGCGGGGATTATGAGCAGTTCTTC. Protein sequence: CASSIGGGDYEQFF.